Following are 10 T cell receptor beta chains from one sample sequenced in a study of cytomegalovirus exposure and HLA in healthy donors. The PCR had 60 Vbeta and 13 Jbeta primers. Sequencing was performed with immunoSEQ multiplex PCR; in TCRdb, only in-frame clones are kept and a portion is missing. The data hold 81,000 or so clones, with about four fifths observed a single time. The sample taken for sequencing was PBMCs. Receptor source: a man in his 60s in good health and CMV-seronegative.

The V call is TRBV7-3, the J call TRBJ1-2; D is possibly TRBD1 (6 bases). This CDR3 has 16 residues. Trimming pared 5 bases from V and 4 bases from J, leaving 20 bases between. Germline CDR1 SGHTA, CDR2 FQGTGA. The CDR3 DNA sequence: TGTGCCAGCAGCCCCAGAGGGGGGGGGCTCGCCTATGGCTACACCTTC. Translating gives CASSPRGGGLAYGYTF.

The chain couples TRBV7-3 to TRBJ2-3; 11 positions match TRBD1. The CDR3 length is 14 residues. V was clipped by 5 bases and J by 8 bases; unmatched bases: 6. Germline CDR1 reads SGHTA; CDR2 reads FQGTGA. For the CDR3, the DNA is TGTGCCAGCAGCCGGACAGGGGGCGAGGGTACGCAGTATTTT. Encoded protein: CASSRTGGEGTQYF.

The CDR3 spells CASSEIKGLAGQETQYF. In DNA form, the CDR3 reads TGTGCCAGCAGTGAGATCAAGGGACTAGCGGGACAAGAGACCCAGTACTTC. This chain links TRBV2 with TRBJ2-5, with 13 bases that match TRBD2. Germline values: CDR1 SNHLY, CDR2 FYNNEI. With 3 bases clipped from V and 2 bases from J, the junction kept 6 bases outside the gene matches. This CDR3 is 17 amino acids long.

The CDR3 region has the DNA TGTGCCAGCAGTCGGGATCTAACAGATACGCAGTATTTT. Translated, it gives CASSRDLTDTQYF. This chain connects TRBV6-4 to TRBJ2-3, with D perhaps TRBD2 (5 bases). This CDR3 spans 13 amino acids. Trimming stripped 5 bases from V and 3 bases from J, with 9 bases between. CDR1 and CDR2 (germline): MRHNA, SNTAGT.

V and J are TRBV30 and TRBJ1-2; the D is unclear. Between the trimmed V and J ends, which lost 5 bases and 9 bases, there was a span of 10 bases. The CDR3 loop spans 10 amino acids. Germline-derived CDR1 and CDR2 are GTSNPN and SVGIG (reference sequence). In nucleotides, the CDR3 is TGTGCCTGGGGCGGGTGGAGCTACACCTTC. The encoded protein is CAWGGWSYTF.

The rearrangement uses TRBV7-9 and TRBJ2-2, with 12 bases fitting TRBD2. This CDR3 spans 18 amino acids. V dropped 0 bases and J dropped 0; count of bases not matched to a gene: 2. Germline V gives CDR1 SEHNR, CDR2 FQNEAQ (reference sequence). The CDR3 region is CASSLAGLAGPNTGELFF. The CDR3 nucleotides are TGTGCCAGCAGCTTAGCAGGACTAGCGGGGCCGAACACCGGGGAGCTGTTTTTT.

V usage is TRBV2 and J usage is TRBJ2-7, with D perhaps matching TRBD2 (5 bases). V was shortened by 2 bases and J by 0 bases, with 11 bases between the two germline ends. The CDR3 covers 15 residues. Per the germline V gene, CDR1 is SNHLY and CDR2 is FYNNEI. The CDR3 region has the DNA TGTGCCAGCAGTGAATCGGGATTTAGCTCCTACGAGCAGTACTTC. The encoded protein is CASSESGFSSYEQYF.

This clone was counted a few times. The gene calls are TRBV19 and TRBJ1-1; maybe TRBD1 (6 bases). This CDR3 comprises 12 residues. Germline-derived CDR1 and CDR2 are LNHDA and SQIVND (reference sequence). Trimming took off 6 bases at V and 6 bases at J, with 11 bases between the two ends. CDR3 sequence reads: CASSTGSSEAFF. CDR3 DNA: TGTGCCAGTAGCACAGGGTCTTCTGAAGCTTTCTTT.

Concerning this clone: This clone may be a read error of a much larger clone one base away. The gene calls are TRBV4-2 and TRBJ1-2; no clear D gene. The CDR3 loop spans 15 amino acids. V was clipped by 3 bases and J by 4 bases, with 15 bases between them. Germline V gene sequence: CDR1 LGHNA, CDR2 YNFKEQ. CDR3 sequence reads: CASSQEDRGFYGYTF. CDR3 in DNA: TGTGCCAGCAGCCAGGAGGACCGGGGATTCTATGGCTACACCTTC.

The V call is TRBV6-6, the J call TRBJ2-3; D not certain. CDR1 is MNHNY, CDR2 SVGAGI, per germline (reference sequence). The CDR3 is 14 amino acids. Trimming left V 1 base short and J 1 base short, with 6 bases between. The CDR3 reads CASSYYGGTDTQYF. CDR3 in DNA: TGTGCCAGCAGTTACTACGGAGGCACAGATACGCAGTATTTT.